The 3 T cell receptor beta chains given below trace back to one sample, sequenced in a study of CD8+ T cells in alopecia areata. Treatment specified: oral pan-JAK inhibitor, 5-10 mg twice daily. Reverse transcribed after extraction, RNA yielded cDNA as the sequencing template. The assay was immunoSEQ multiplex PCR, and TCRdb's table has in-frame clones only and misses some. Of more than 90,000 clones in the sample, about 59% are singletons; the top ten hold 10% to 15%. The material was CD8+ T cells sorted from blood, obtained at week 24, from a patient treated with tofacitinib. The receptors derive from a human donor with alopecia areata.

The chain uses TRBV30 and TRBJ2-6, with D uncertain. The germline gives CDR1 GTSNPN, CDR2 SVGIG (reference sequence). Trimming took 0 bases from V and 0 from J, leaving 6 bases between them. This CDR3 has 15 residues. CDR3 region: CAWSVLSSGANVLTF. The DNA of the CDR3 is TGTGCCTGGAGTGTACTGAGCTCTGGGGCCAACGTCCTGACTTTC.

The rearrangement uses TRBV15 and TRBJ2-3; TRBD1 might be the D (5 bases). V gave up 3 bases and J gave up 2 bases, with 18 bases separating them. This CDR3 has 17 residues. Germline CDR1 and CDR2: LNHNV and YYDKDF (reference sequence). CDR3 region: CATSRVPWGRVTDTQYF. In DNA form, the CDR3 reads TGTGCCACCAGCAGGGTACCTTGGGGCAGAGTCACAGATACGCAGTATTTT.

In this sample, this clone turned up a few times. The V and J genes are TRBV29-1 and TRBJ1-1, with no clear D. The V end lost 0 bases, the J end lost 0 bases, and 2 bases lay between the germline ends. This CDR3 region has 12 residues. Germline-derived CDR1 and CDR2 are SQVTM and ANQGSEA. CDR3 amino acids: CSVEDLNTEAFF. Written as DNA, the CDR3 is TGCAGCGTTGAAGATCTGAACACTGAAGCTTTCTTT. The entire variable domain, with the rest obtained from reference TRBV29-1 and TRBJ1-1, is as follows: SAVISQKPSRDICQRGTSLTIQCQVDSQVTMMFWYRQQPGQSLTLIATANQGSEATYESGFVIDKFPISRPNLTFSTLTVSNMSPEDSSIYLCSVEDLNTEAFFGQGTRLTVV.